These T cell receptor beta chains were read from a single sample in a study of cytomegalovirus exposure and HLA in healthy donors. The assay was immunoSEQ multiplex PCR, and TCRdb's table has in-frame clones only and misses some. In the table there are 55,000 to 70,000 clones, approximately 90% of which are singletons. The sequenced sample consisted of PBMCs. These receptors were taken from a woman aged 18-29 years in good health and CMV-seronegative. Both conserved end residues are part of each CDR3. Each record gives: clone size, D gene, V gene, J gene, CDR3 protein, CDR3 DNA. The D gene is left open where the match is weak. Clone size is shown for a subset of rows, as once, few, many or a class of expanded clone.

>once|TRBD2|TRBV7-2|TRBJ2-5
CASSLGGGKETQYF
TGTGCCAGCAGTCTTGGGGGGGGAAAGGAGACCCAGTACTTC
>few|-|TRBV5-6|TRBJ2-7
CASSFGGLDYEQYF
TGTGCCAGCAGCTTCGGGGGGCTAGACTACGAGCAGTACTTC
>-|TRBD1|TRBV28|TRBJ2-7
CASSLRGQAYEQYF
TGTGCCAGCAGTTTGAGGGGACAGGCTTACGAGCAGTACTTC
>-|TRBD1|TRBV7-3|TRBJ2-3
CASSSRDRGFGTDTQYF
TGTGCCAGCAGCTCCCGGGACAGGGGTTTTGGCACAGATACGCAGTATTTT
>-|TRBD1|TRBV7-6|TRBJ2-7
CASSLTGGDYEQYF
TGTGCCAGCAGCTTGACAGGGGGGGACTACGAGCAGTACTTC
>-|TRBD2|TRBV29-1|TRBJ2-3
CSVDPSGRTDTQYF
TGCAGCGTTGACCCTAGCGGGAGAACAGATACGCAGTATTTT
>-|TRBD2|TRBV5-6|TRBJ2-5
CASSLLAGEEETQYF
TGTGCCAGCAGCCTTCTAGCGGGAGAGGAAGAGACCCAGTACTTC
>-|TRBD1|TRBV6-1|TRBJ2-2
CASSERQGPGELFF
TGTGCCAGCAGTGAAAGACAGGGACCCGGGGAGCTGTTTTTT
>-|TRBD1|TRBV11-1|TRBJ2-3
CASSSQGVWTDTQYF
TGTGCCAGCAGCTCACAGGGGGTCTGGACAGATACGCAGTATTTT
>-|-|TRBV4-1|TRBJ1-5
CASSQARGGQPQHF
TGCGCCAGCAGCCAAGCCAGGGGTGGCCAGCCCCAGCATTTT
>few|-|TRBV7-9|TRBJ2-1
CASSLDREGDEQFF
TGTGCCAGCAGCTTAGACAGGGAAGGAGATGAGCAGTTCTTC
>-|TRBD2|TRBV19|TRBJ2-7
CATRLAGHTSGRYLPREQYF
TGTGCCACACGCCTCGCAGGCCACACTAGCGGGAGGTACCTCCCCCGGGAGCAGTACTTC
>-|-|TRBV29-1|TRBJ2-3
CSVVLGGDTQYF
TGCAGCGTTGTCTTGGGAGGCGATACGCAGTATTTT